The 30 T cell receptor beta chains below were found in one sample sequenced in a study of shared clonotypes between healthy human individuals. Libraries were prepared by immunoSEQ multiplex PCR; TCRdb keeps only in-frame clonotypes and omits some of them. The sample lists about 820,000 clones, 90% to 95% seen once, with around 24% in the top ten. The naive CD8 subset, CD45RO-negative cells positively selected for CCR7, excluded terminally differentiated effector memory CD45RA+ cells. Specimen: naive CD8+ T cells sorted from blood. The receptor set was obtained from a young man in good health.

The chain has TRBV11-3 and TRBJ2-7; D ambiguous. V lost 0 bases and J 4 bases, leaving 4 bases between the germline ends. In germline, CDR1 is SGHNT, CDR2 YENEEA. The CDR3 contains 12 residues. The CDR3 region is CASSLEGYEQYF. The CDR3 DNA reads TGTGCCAGCAGCTTAGAGGGTTACGAGCAGTACTTC.

This rearrangement joins TRBV7-9 to TRBJ1-5; 7 bases are a match to TRBD1. J was trimmed by 4 bases and V by 5 bases; bases with no gene match: 8. This CDR3 has 15 amino acids. Per germline, CDR1 SEHNR and CDR2 FQNEAQ (reference sequence). Here the CDR3 reads CASSPPGTDNQPQHF. CDR3 nucleotides: TGTGCCAGCAGCCCACCGGGGACAGATAATCAGCCCCAGCATTTT.

The chain recombines TRBV10-2 with TRBJ2-7; 8 bases fit TRBD2. The J segment lost 4 bases and the V segment lost 2 bases, leaving 4 bases of the junction unmatched. CDR1 WSHSY and CDR2 SAAADI come from the germline V gene. The CDR3 covers 14 residues. CDR3 amino acids: CASSEAGGMYEQYF. The CDR3 DNA sequence: TGCGCCAGCAGTGAGGCGGGGGGAATGTACGAGCAGTACTTC.

The rearrangement links TRBV6-4 to TRBJ2-3; 7 bases are shared with TRBD2. The CDR3 runs to 15 residues. Germline values: CDR1 MRHNA, CDR2 SNTAGT. Trimming at V came to 2 bases and at J to 0 bases, leaving 2 bases not matched to a gene. The CDR3 spells CASSDGRASTDTQYF. For the CDR3, the DNA is TGTGCCAGCAGTGACGGGAGGGCTAGCACAGATACGCAGTATTTT.

The chain is built from TRBV29-1 and TRBJ1-1; no clear D. The CDR3 runs 11 residues. V was pared by 7 bases and J by 5 bases, with 11 bases between. Germline V gives CDR1 SQVTM, CDR2 ANQGSEA. The CDR3 protein is CSAGRDTEAFF. CDR3 in DNA: TGCAGCGCGGGGAGGGATACTGAAGCTTTCTTT.

This chain joins TRBV30 and TRBJ1-5, with D possibly matching TRBD1 (5 bases). Trimming shortened V by 1 base and J by 3 bases, and 13 bases separated the two germline ends. The germline V gene has CDR1 GTSNPN and CDR2 SVGIG (reference sequence). The CDR3 is 15 amino acids. CDR3 residues: CAWSDDSRNNQPQHF. The CDR3 region has the DNA TGTGCCTGGAGTGATGACAGCAGAAACAATCAGCCCCAGCATTTT. The full variable domain, with the rest looked up from reference TRBV30 and TRBJ1-5, is SQTIHQWPATLVQPVGSPLSLECTVEGTSNPNLYWYRQAAGRGLQLLFYSVGIGQISSEVPQNLSASRPQDRQFILSSKKLLLSDSGFYLCAWSDDSRNNQPQHFGDGTRLSIL.

The chain combines TRBV29-1 with TRBJ2-7; D may be TRBD1 or TRBD2 (5 bases each). Trimming shortened V by 4 bases and J by 6 bases, and 16 bases separated the two germline ends. CDR3 size: 13 residues. Germline V gives CDR1 SQVTM, CDR2 ANQGSEA. This chain's CDR3 is CSVVDGGLGEQYF. As DNA, the CDR3 is TGCAGCGTTGTTGATGGGGGTCTGGGCGAGCAGTACTTC.

The J gene is TRBJ2-7, the V gene TRBV28; TRBD1 or TRBD2 may be the D gene (6 bases each). The CDR3 is 15 amino acids. The V gene lost 2 bases and the J gene lost 5 bases, with 16 bases spanning the gap. CDR1 and CDR2 from the germline V gene are MDHEN and SYDVKM. The CDR3 protein is CASSLTRRGSHEQYF. In DNA form, the CDR3 reads TGTGCCAGCAGTTTAACGCGGAGGGGGAGCCACGAGCAGTACTTC.

The chain carries TRBV7-9 and TRBJ1-2; the D is unclear. V was trimmed by 8 bases and J by 2 bases, leaving 12 bases between them. This CDR3 region has 13 residues. Germline V gene sequence: CDR1 SEHNR, CDR2 FQNEAQ (reference sequence). The CDR3 here is CASGNGKNYGYTF. For the CDR3, the DNA is TGTGCCAGCGGGAACGGGAAGAACTATGGCTACACCTTC.

This chain joins TRBV5-1 and TRBJ2-1; TRBD2 matches at 11 bases. This CDR3 region has 17 residues. J gave up 4 bases and V 0 bases, and 6 bases lay outside the gene matches. CDR1 is SGHRS and CDR2 is YFSETQ in the germline V gene. The CDR3 DNA reads TGCGCCAGCAGCTTGGCCACTAGCGGGAGCCGATACAATGAGCAGTTCTTC. This translates into CASSLATSGSRYNEQFF.

The table lists this clone with a count of one. The chain is built from TRBV21-1 and TRBJ1-1. TRBV21-1 corresponds to a pseudogene. This CDR3 comprises 11 residues. CDR3 sequence reads: CASSRGREAFF. The CDR3 coding sequence is TGTGCCAGCAGCAGGGGGAGAGAAGCTTTCTTT.

This chain links TRBV2 with TRBJ2-1, with D uncertain. The length of the CDR3 is 14 residues. V lost 3 bases and J lost 6, with 12 bases in between. Germline CDR1 is SNHLY and CDR2 is FYNNEI. The CDR3 DNA sequence: TGTGCCAGCAGTGACTTTGGCGAAAGCAATGAGCAGTTCTTC. Translation gives CASSDFGESNEQFF.

This clone was picked up one time. CDR3 sequence reads: CASSELAGVGGELFF. The CDR3 DNA follows: TGTGCCAGCAGTGAACTAGCGGGAGTGGGCGGGGAGCTGTTTTTT. J is TRBJ2-2 and V is TRBV2, with TRBD2 matching 10 bases. The V gene's germline CDR1 is SNHLY and CDR2 FYNNEI. After removal of 2 bases from V and 7 bases from J, the junction contained 4 bases not matched to a gene. The CDR3 loop spans 15 amino acids.

This rearrangement joins TRBV27 to TRBJ2-1; D possibly corresponds to TRBD2 (5 bases). The germline gives CDR1 MNHEY, CDR2 SMNVEV (reference sequence). The ends were cut back, 5 bases at V and 1 base at J, with 12 bases in the middle. CDR3 size: 15 residues. The CDR3 bases are TGTGCCAGCAGTGTGTACCGGGATTCCTACAATGAGCAGTTCTTC. This translates into CASSVYRDSYNEQFF.

V usage is TRBV6-5 and J usage is TRBJ2-3; 7 bases line up with TRBD2. V shed 4 bases, J shed 4 bases, and the junction held 11 bases outside the gene matches. The CDR3 runs to 16 residues. CDR1 and CDR2 (germline): MNHEY, SVGAGI. CDR3 in DNA: TGTGCCAGCAGTTTCCAGCCAGCGGGGACTTCAGATACGCAGTATTTT. The encoded protein is CASSFQPAGTSDTQYF.

V is TRBV11-3 and J is TRBJ1-2; D perhaps matches TRBD1 (6 bases). Germline V lookup: CDR1 SGHNT, CDR2 YENEEA. The length of the CDR3 is 17 residues. V shed 0 bases and J shed 5 bases, with 19 bases lying between them. The CDR3 bases are TGTGCCAGCAGCTTAGATGTCCCCGCAGGGGTACGATATGGCTACACCTTC. It encodes CASSLDVPAGVRYGYTF.

The chain employs TRBV4-3 and TRBJ1-5; 7 nucleotides align to TRBD1. Germline V gene sequence: CDR1 LGHNA, CDR2 YSLEER. This CDR3 has 18 residues. Germline trimming cut 3 bases from V and 2 bases from J; bases unmatched to any gene: 13. The CDR3 DNA sequence: TGCGCCAGCAGCCACGTGCGGTGTACAGGGGCCTGCAATCAGCCCCAGCATTTT. Amino acid sequence: CASSHVRCTGACNQPQHF.

The rearrangement joins TRBV21-1 to TRBJ2-2; the listed D gene, TRBD2, was not tested against the DNA. TRBV21-1 has pseudogene status. This CDR3 has 17 residues. The CDR3 DNA reads TGTGCCAGCAGCAAATTGATAGCGGGAGGGCGGACCGGGGAGCTGTTTTTT. Translation: CASSKLIAGGRTGELFF.

This clone turned up a few times. The CDR3, as DNA: TGCGCCAGCAGCCAACGTGCCCAGGGACTCACTGAAGCTTTCTTT. Encoded protein: CASSQRAQGLTEAFF. This chain links TRBV4-1 with TRBJ1-1; D might be TRBD1 (5 bases). The CDR3 runs 15 residues. Germline V gene data show CDR1 as MGHRA and CDR2 as YSYEKL. The V end was cut by 2 bases, the J end by 4 bases, with 14 bases between.

The chain combines TRBV4-3 with TRBJ1-2, with D unresolved. The CDR3 consists of 17 residues. Germline CDR1 and CDR2: LGHNA and YSLEER. The germline V and J ends were trimmed by 0 bases and 4 bases, with 18 bases remaining between them. The CDR3 DNA follows: TGCGCCAGCAGCCAAGATTCGAGTTCGACTGGAGTCTATGGCTACACCTTC. Encoded protein: CASSQDSSSTGVYGYTF.

The chain employs TRBV12-5 and TRBJ1-1, with a tentative D call TRBD1 (5 bases). Germline CDR1 LGHNT, CDR2 FRNRAP. The CDR3 sequence is 15 residues long. Between the trimmed V and J ends, which lost 7 bases and 5 bases, there was a span of 20 bases. The CDR3 region is CASVLDGHPGTEAFF. The CDR3 DNA is TGTGCTAGTGTCCTGGACGGACACCCGGGAACTGAAGCTTTCTTT.

Comments on this clone: This CDR3 is also generated by other DNA sequences in the sample. V is TRBV28 and J is TRBJ2-7; 8 bases agree with TRBD1. V dropped 3 bases and J dropped 1; count of bases not matched to a gene: 5. The CDR3 covers 15 residues. Germline CDR1 MDHEN, CDR2 SYDVKM. The CDR3 spells CASSFTGQGSYEQYF. CDR3 sequence (DNA): TGTGCCAGCAGTTTTACTGGACAGGGATCCTACGAGCAGTACTTC. Together with reference TRBV28 and TRBJ2-7, the CDR3 gives the full variable domain: DVKVTQSSRYLVKRTGEKVFLECVQDMDHENMFWYRQDPGLGLRLIYFSYDVKMKEKGDIPEGYSVSREKKERFSLILESASTNQTSMYLCASSFTGQGSYEQYFGPGTRLTVT.

V usage is TRBV12-5 and J usage is TRBJ2-1, with D uncertain. Germline CDR1 and CDR2: LGHNT and FRNRAP. CDR3 length: 15 residues. Trimming pared 4 bases from V and 2 bases from J, leaving 12 bases between. For the CDR3, the DNA is TGTGCTAGTGGTTCCACCCAGGACCCCTACAATGAGCAGTTCTTC. Translating gives CASGSTQDPYNEQFF.

CDR3 loop: CASSSADRQETQYF. CDR3 DNA: TGTGCCAGCAGCTCCGCCGACCGTCAAGAGACCCAGTACTTC. V gene TRBV7-8 combines with J gene TRBJ2-5; no clear D. The CDR3 runs to 14 residues. V was trimmed by 4 bases and J by 2 bases, leaving 11 bases between them. Germline values: CDR1 SGHVS, CDR2 FQNEAQ. The whole variable domain, filled in from reference TRBV7-8 and TRBJ2-5, reads GAGVSQSPRYKVAKRGQDVALRCDPISGHVSLFWYQQALGQGPEFLTYFQNEAQLDKSGLPSDRFFAERPEGSVSTLKIQRTQQEDSAVYLCASSSADRQETQYFGPGTRLLVL.

The genes are TRBV27 and TRBJ2-7; TRBD1 aligns across 8 bases. Germline trimming cut 5 bases from V and 3 bases from J; bases unmatched to any gene: 6. Per germline, CDR1 MNHEY and CDR2 SMNVEV (reference sequence). The CDR3 runs 14 residues. The CDR3 sequence: CASSPADRVYEQYF. The CDR3 DNA sequence: TGTGCCAGCAGTCCAGCGGACAGGGTCTACGAGCAGTACTTC.

This chain links TRBV9 with TRBJ1-2; D gene uncertain. CDR1 SGDLS and CDR2 YYNGEE come from the germline V gene. Trimming took off 0 bases at V and 4 bases at J, with 7 bases between the two ends. CDR3 length: 13 amino acids. The CDR3 sequence: CASSVDTGYGYTF. In DNA form, the CDR3 reads TGTGCCAGCAGCGTAGACACTGGCTATGGCTACACCTTC.

This chain joins TRBV23-1 and TRBJ2-7, with unresolved D. TRBV23-1 falls under the ORF class, with uncertain function. This CDR3 has 13 amino acids. Trimming took 10 bases from V and 5 from J, leaving 18 bases between them. The CDR3 bases are TGCGCCAACCCCCGAGCCTCCCCCCACGAGCAGTACTTC. Residues: CANPRASPHEQYF.

This clone was seen just once. This may arise from a read error, as a much more abundant clone is one base away. Other DNA sequences in the sample encode the same CDR3. The chain recombines TRBV5-6 with TRBJ2-7; no clear D gene. The CDR3 contains 11 residues. Trimming took off 3 bases at V and 0 bases at J, with 1 base between the two ends. The V gene's germline CDR1 is SGHDT and CDR2 YYEEEE. DNA of the CDR3: TGTGCCAGCAGCTCCTCCTACGAGCAGTACTTC. This codes for CASSSSYEQYF.

V usage is TRBV6-6 and J usage is TRBJ1-4; D uncertain. V gave up 0 bases and J gave up 0 bases, with 5 bases separating them. This CDR3 comprises 15 residues. Germline lookup yields CDR1 MNHNY and CDR2 SVGAGI (reference sequence). The CDR3 here is CASSYSAATNEKLFF. Written as DNA, the CDR3 is TGTGCCAGCAGTTACTCGGCAGCAACTAATGAAAAACTGTTTTTT.

This chain uses TRBV28 with TRBJ2-7, with 9 bases matching TRBD2. The CDR3 contains 15 residues. Germline loops: CDR1 MDHEN, CDR2 SYDVKM. Trimming cost V 7 bases and J 0 bases; bases outside gene matches: 7. As DNA, the CDR3 is TGTGCCAGCACATCAGATAGCGGGAGCTCCTACGAGCAGTACTTC. Translating gives CASTSDSGSSYEQYF.